This T cell receptor (beta chain) was sequenced in a study of blood T cell repertoires in COVID-19. Study-wide background: Collection of acute and convalescent COVID-19 samples took place in the United States, Italy and Spain. The cDNA or gDNA used as material had been derived from T cells, B-cell-depleted T cells, or PBMCs.

Original processing methods: Reference gene primers were amplified, and this amplification served to estimate nucleated cell counts. The data were produced by immunoSEQ multiplex PCR, yet TCRdb's version contains in-frame clones alone and is incomplete. V and J calls and clone size are those listed in that table; D and trimming were worked out from the DNA. Of over 200,000 clones in the sample, approximately 84% were seen once. V lost 9 bases, J lost 3 bases, and 4 bases stayed unmatched. This CDR3 has 13 residues. Germline-derived CDR1 and CDR2 are KGHDR and SFDVKD. The table lists this clone with a count of one.

V is TRBV24-1 and J is TRBJ1-3, with TRBD1 matching over 7 bases. Sequencing used peripheral blood. This sequence was found in a woman between 45 and 65 years old with active or convalescent COVID-19. CDR3 amino acids: CATAGTDGNTIYF. The CDR3 region has the DNA TGTGCCACCGCCGGGACAGATGGAAACACCATATATTTT.